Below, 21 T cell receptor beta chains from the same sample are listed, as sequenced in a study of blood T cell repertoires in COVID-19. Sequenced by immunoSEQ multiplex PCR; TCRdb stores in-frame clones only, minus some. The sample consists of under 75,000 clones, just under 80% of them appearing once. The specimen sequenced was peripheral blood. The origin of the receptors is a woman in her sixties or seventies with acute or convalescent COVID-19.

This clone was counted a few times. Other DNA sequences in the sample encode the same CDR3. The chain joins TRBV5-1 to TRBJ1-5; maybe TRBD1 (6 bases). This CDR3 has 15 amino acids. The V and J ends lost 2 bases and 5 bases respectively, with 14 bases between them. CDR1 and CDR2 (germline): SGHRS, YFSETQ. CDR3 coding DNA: TGCGCCAGCAGCTTAGCAGGGGATAGGGATCAGCCCCAGCATTTT. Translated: CASSLAGDRDQPQHF.

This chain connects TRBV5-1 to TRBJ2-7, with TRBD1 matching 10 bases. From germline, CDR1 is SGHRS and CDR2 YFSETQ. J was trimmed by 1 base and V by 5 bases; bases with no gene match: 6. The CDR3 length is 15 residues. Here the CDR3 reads CASSRPGQGSYEQYF. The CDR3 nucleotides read TGCGCCAGCAGTCGACCGGGACAGGGGTCCTACGAGCAGTACTTC.

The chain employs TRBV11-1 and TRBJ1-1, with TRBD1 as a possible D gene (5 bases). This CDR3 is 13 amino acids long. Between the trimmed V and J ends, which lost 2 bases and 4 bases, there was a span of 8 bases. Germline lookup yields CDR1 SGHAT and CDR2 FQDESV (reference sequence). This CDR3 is CASSLQGGTEAFF. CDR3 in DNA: TGTGCCAGCAGCTTACAGGGAGGCACTGAAGCTTTCTTT.

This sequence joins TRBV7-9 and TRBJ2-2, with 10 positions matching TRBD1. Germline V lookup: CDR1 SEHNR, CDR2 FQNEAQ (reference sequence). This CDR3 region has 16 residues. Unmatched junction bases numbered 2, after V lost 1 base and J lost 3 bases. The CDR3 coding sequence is TGTGCCAGCAGCTTAGATGGGACAGGGGACACCGGGGAGCTGTTTTTT. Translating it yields CASSLDGTGDTGELFF.

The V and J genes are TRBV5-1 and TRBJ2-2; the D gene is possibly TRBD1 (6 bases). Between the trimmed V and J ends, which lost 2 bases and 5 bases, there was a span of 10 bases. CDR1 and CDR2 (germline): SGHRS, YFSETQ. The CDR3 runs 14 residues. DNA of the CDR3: TGCGCCAGCAGCTTCCTAGACAGGACCGGGGAGCTGTTTTTT. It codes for CASSFLDRTGELFF.

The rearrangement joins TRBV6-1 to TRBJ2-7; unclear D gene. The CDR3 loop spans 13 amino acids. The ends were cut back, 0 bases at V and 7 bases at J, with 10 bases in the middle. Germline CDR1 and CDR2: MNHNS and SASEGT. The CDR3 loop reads CASSEALRREQYF. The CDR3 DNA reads TGTGCCAGCAGTGAAGCGCTTCGGAGAGAGCAGTACTTC.

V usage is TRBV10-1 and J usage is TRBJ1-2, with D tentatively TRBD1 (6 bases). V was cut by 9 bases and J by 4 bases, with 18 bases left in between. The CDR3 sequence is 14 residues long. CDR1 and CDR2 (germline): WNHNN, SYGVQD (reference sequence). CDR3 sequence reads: CARTSLGGGYGYTF. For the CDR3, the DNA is TGCGCCAGAACCTCGCTAGGGGGGGGCTATGGCTACACCTTC.

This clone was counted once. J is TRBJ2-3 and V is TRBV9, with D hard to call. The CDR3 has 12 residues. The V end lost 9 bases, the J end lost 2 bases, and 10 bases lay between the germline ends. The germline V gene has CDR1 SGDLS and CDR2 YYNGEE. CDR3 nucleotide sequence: TGTGCCACCGAATACTTCACAGATACGCAGTATTTT. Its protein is CATEYFTDTQYF.

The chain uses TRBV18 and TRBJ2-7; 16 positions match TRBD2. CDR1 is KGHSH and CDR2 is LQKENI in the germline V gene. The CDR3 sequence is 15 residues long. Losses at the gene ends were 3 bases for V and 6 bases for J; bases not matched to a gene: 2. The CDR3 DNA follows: TGTGCCAGCTCACCGGGACTAGCGGGGGGGCCCGAGCAGTACTTC. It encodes CASSPGLAGGPEQYF.

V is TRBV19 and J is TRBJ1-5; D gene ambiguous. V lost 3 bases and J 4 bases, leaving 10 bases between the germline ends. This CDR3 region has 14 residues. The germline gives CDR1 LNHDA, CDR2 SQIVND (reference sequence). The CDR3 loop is CASSILGQNQPQHF. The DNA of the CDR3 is TGTGCCAGTAGTATTCTAGGTCAAAATCAGCCCCAGCATTTT.

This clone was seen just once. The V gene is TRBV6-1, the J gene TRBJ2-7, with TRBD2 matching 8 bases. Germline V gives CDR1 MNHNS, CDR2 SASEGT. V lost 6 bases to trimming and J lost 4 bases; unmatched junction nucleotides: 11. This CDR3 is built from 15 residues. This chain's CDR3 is CASSVWAGGQYEQYF. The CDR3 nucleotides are TGTGCCAGCAGCGTCTGGGCGGGGGGCCAGTACGAGCAGTACTTC.

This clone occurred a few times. The CDR3 is CSVLLGALVFF. CDR3 DNA sequence: TGCAGCGTTCTGTTGGGGGCGTTGGTGTTTTTT. The chain recombines TRBV29-1 with TRBJ2-2; D is possibly TRBD1 (6 bases). V was shortened by 5 bases and J by 15 bases, with 16 bases between the two germline ends. Germline V CDR1 and CDR2: SQVTM, ANQGSEA. This CDR3 comprises 11 residues.

The CDR3 region is CASSYSGNEKLFF. The CDR3 region has the DNA TGTGCCAGCAGTTACTCAGGAAATGAAAAACTGTTTTTT. This chain connects TRBV28 to TRBJ1-4; unclear D gene. Trimming took 4 bases from V and 5 from J, leaving 8 bases between them. This CDR3 region has 13 residues. In germline, CDR1 is MDHEN, CDR2 SYDVKM.

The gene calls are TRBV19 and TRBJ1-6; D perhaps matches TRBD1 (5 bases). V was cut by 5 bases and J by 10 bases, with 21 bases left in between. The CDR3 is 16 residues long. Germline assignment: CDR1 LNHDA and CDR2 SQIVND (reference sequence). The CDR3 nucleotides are TGTGCCAGTAGTTTCCGGGACCCGAAGGGGAGGTCACCCCTCCACTTT. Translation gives CASSFRDPKGRSPLHF.

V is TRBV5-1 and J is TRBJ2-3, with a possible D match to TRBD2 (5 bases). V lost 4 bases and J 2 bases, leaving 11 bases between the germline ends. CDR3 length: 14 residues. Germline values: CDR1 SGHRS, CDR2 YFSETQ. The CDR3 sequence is CASSPREFTDTQYF. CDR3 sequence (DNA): TGCGCCAGCAGCCCCCGGGAATTCACAGATACGCAGTATTTT.

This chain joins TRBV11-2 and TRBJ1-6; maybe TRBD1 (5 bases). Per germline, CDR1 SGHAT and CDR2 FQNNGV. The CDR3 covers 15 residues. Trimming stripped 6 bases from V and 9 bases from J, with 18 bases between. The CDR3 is CASRGGAGGGSPLHF. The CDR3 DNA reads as TGTGCCAGCAGGGGAGGGGCGGGTGGTGGTTCACCCCTCCACTTT. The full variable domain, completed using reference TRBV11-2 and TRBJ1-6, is EAGVAQSPRYKIIEKRQSVAFWCNPISGHATLYWYQQILGQGPKLLIQFQNNGVVDDSQLPKDRFSAERLKGVDSTLKIQPAKLEDSAVYLCASRGGAGGGSPLHFGNGTRLTVT.

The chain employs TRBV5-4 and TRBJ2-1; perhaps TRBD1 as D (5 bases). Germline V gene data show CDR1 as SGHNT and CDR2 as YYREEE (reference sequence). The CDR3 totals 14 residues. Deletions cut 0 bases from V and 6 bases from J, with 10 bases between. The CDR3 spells CASSLEQVGNEQFF. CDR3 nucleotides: TGTGCCAGCAGCTTGGAACAGGTGGGCAATGAGCAGTTCTTC.

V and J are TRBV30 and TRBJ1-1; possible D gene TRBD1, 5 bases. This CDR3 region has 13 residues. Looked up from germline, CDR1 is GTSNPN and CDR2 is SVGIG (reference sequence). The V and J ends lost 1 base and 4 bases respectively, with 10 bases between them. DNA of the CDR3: TGTGCCTGGAGTGGAGGAGGGGCCACTGAAGCTTTCTTT. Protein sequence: CAWSGGGATEAFF. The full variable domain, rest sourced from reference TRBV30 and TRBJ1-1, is SQTIHQWPATLVQPVGSPLSLECTVEGTSNPNLYWYRQAAGRGLQLLFYSVGIGQISSEVPQNLSASRPQDRQFILSSKKLLLSDSGFYLCAWSGGGATEAFFGQGTRLTVV.

The CDR3 DNA reads as TGTGCCAGCAGCCCCCTGGGGGGGACCGGGGAGCTGTTTTTT. This codes for CASSPLGGTGELFF. The V and J genes are TRBV7-3 and TRBJ2-2, with 7 bases lining up with TRBD2. Per germline, CDR1 SGHTA and CDR2 FQGTGA. Trimming cost V 5 bases and J 5 bases; bases outside gene matches: 5. CDR3 length: 14 residues.

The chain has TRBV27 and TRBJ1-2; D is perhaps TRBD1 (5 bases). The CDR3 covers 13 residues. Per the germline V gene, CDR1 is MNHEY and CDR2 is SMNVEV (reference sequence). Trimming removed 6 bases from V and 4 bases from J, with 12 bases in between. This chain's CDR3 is CASRGDGGYGYTF. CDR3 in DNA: TGTGCCAGCAGGGGAGACGGGGGCTATGGCTACACCTTC.

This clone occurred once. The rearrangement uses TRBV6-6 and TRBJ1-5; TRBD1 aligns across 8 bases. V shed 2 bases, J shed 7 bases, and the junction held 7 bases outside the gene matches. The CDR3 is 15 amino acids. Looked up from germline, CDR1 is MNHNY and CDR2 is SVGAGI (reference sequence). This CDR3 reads CASSYGQGRSQPQHF. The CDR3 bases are TGTGCCAGCAGTTACGGACAGGGAAGAAGCCAGCCCCAGCATTTT.